Shown below are 24 T cell receptor beta chains from a single sample sequenced in a study of CD4 T cell repertoires in COVID-19. Only in-frame clones appear in the TCRdb table, and some are missing; sequencing was by immunoSEQ multiplex PCR. The table has more than 65,000 clones, 83% seen once. This material consisted of CD4+ T cells from peripheral blood, taken after recovery from COVID-19. These receptors all come from a human donor who had COVID-19.

This chain links TRBV5-5 with TRBJ2-6; D unresolved. V was pared by 2 bases and J by 0 bases, with 9 bases between. Germline loops: CDR1 SGHKS, CDR2 YYEKEE (reference sequence). The CDR3 is 16 amino acids. As DNA, the CDR3 is TGTGCCAGCAGCTTTTCCGGCGACTCTGGGGCCAACGTCCTGACTTTC. This gives the protein CASSFSGDSGANVLTF.

Only a few counts were recorded for this clone. The rearrangement uses TRBV28 and TRBJ2-7; 7 bases align to TRBD1. Germline-derived CDR1 and CDR2 are MDHEN and SYDVKM. The ends lost 3 bases at V and 0 bases at J; junction bases unmatched: 5. The CDR3 runs 15 residues. CDR3 nucleotides: TGTGCCAGCAGTTTTTCAGGGGGAGCCTCCTACGAGCAGTACTTC. Translated, it gives CASSFSGGASYEQYF.

The CDR3 reads CASSQDILSGFTDTQYF. DNA for the CDR3: TGTGCCAGCAGCCAAGATATACTTAGCGGATTCACAGATACGCAGTATTTT. The chain carries TRBV3-1 (or the pseudogene TRBV3-2) and TRBJ2-3; possibly TRBD2 for D (6 bases). Deletions cut 0 bases from V and 2 bases from J, with 15 bases between. Germline V gene data show CDR1 as LGHDT and CDR2 as YNNKEL (reference sequence). This CDR3 comprises 17 residues.

The chain recombines TRBV5-4 with TRBJ1-1, with a possible D match to TRBD1 (6 bases). V shed 0 bases and J shed 4 bases, with 13 bases lying between them. CDR1 SGHNT and CDR2 YYREEE come from the germline V gene (reference sequence). The CDR3 sequence is 15 residues long. This CDR3 is CASSLGAGAGTEAFF. Here the CDR3 DNA reads TGTGCCAGCAGCTTGGGGGCAGGGGCTGGCACTGAAGCTTTCTTT.

The rearrangement joins TRBV29-1 to TRBJ2-3; the D is unclear. The germline V and J ends were trimmed by 1 base and 3 bases, with 11 bases remaining between them. The CDR3 spans 14 residues. Germline V lookup: CDR1 SQVTM, CDR2 ANQGSEA. The CDR3 DNA reads as TGCAGCGTTGAAGGGAGTAGCAGAACAGATACGCAGTATTTT. Protein sequence: CSVEGSSRTDTQYF.

CDR3 DNA sequence: TGTGCCAGTAGTATAGATTTTCGGAGAGGGACAATGAACACTGAAGCTTTCTTT. It is translated as CASSIDFRRGTMNTEAFF. The V gene is TRBV19, the J gene TRBJ1-1; tentatively, D is TRBD1 (6 bases). The V gene lost 0 bases and the J gene lost 0 bases, with 17 bases spanning the gap. The CDR3 extends over 18 amino acids. Germline V gene data show CDR1 as LNHDA and CDR2 as SQIVND (reference sequence).

J is TRBJ1-2 and V is TRBV7-2, with D tentatively TRBD1 (5 bases). CDR3 size: 15 residues. Germline V gene lookup returns CDR1 SGHTA and CDR2 FQGNSA. The V end lost 5 bases, the J end lost 7 bases, and 20 bases lay between the germline ends. CDR3 DNA: TGTGCCAGCAGCCCGTCCTGGGGGGAGGCGGGTGGCTACACCTTC. The encoded protein is CASSPSWGEAGGYTF.

Notes on this clone: Other DNA sequences of this sample code for an identical CDR3. The CDR3 loop reads CASLVLEKGNQPQHF. In DNA, the CDR3 is TGTGCCAGCCTGGTGCTCGAGAAGGGAAATCAGCCCCAGCATTTT. The J gene is TRBJ1-5, the V gene TRBV6-5; D ambiguous. The germline V and J ends were trimmed by 8 bases and 4 bases, with 18 bases remaining between them. CDR1 is MNHEY and CDR2 is SVGAGI in the germline V gene. This CDR3 region has 15 residues.

The chain combines TRBV5-1 with TRBJ2-2; 7 bases match TRBD1. Trimming cost V 0 bases and J 2 bases; bases outside gene matches: 4. The CDR3 has 16 amino acids. Germline values: CDR1 SGHRS, CDR2 YFSETQ. For the CDR3, the DNA is TGCGCCAGCAGCTTGGAAGGGGGCGTAAACACCGGGGAGCTGTTTTTT. Translation: CASSLEGGVNTGELFF.

The chain links TRBV10-2 to TRBJ2-3; tentatively, D is TRBD1 or TRBD2 (5 bases each). This CDR3 has 13 amino acids. Per the germline V gene, CDR1 is WSHSY and CDR2 is SAAADI. V lost 7 bases to trimming and J lost 2 bases, with 10 bases between them. CDR3: CASIPGTTDTQYF. The CDR3 DNA follows: TGCGCCAGCATTCCCGGGACCACAGATACGCAGTATTTT.

The chain has TRBV12-3 or TRBV12-4 and TRBJ1-1; D gene uncertain. The CDR3 runs to 12 residues. V shed 3 bases and J shed 6 bases, with 8 bases lying between them. The CDR3 sequence is CASSFLVSEAFF. The CDR3 nucleotides read TGTGCCAGCAGTTTCCTGGTATCTGAAGCTTTCTTT.

This rearrangement joins TRBV5-1 to TRBJ2-6; D is unclear. The V gene's germline CDR1 is SGHRS and CDR2 YFSETQ. Trimming left V 0 bases short and J 4 bases short, with 11 bases between. The CDR3 runs to 16 residues. CDR3 in DNA: TGCGCCAGCAGCTTGGGAGTCCTCGGGGGGGCCAACGTCCTGACTTTC. Its translation: CASSLGVLGGANVLTF.

Written as DNA, the CDR3 is TGTGCCAGCAAGCCGGGCCCGTCTATAGATACGCAGTATTTT. It encodes CASKPGPSIDTQYF. This chain links TRBV6-4 with TRBJ2-3; D gene unclear. The V gene's germline CDR1 is MRHNA and CDR2 SNTAGT. This CDR3 is 14 amino acids long. Trimming pared 7 bases from V and 5 bases from J, leaving 16 bases between.

In its sample, this clone was seen a few times. The chain joins TRBV7-6 to TRBJ1-6; D may be TRBD1 (6 bases). Germline V gene lookup returns CDR1 SGHVS and CDR2 FNYEAQ. The CDR3 consists of 15 residues. Trimming removed 0 bases at V and 8 bases at J, with 11 bases between. The CDR3 region is CASSLAAGVDSPLHF. In nucleotides, the CDR3 is TGTGCCAGCAGCTTAGCGGCAGGGGTTGATTCACCCCTCCACTTT.

This chain connects TRBV11-2 to TRBJ2-2, with D uncertain. The CDR3 extends over 15 amino acids. In germline, CDR1 is SGHAT, CDR2 FQNNGV. V lost 2 bases, J lost 1 base, and 8 bases lay in between. Here the CDR3 reads CASSLSWLNTGELFF. For the CDR3, the DNA is TGTGCCAGCAGCTTATCGTGGCTGAACACCGGGGAGCTGTTTTTT.

The J gene is TRBJ2-1, the V gene TRBV6-2 or TRBV6-3; 12 bases line up with TRBD2. Germline assignment: CDR1 MNHEY and CDR2 SVGEGT. This CDR3 contains 19 residues. After removal of 3 bases from V and 7 bases from J, the junction contained 16 bases not matched to a gene. The CDR3 here is CASSYSLRLAGDNINEQFF. The DNA for the CDR3 is TGTGCCAGCAGTTATTCTCTCCGACTAGCGGGAGATAATATAAATGAGCAGTTCTTC.

The chain employs TRBV7-9 and TRBJ2-5; D remains unclear. This CDR3 has 14 residues. V gave up 2 bases and J gave up 5 bases, with 12 bases separating them. Germline V gene data show CDR1 as SEHNR and CDR2 as FQNEAQ (reference sequence). The CDR3 loop reads CASSLSGNGETQYF. The CDR3 bases are TGTGCCAGCAGCTTAAGTGGAAACGGGGAGACCCAGTACTTC.

The CDR3 coding sequence is TGTGCCAGCAGCTTAAAAGGAGGACAGGGTCCCTACGAGCAGTACTTC. Amino acids: CASSLKGGQGPYEQYF. The V call is TRBV11-2, the J call TRBJ2-7; TRBD1 agrees at 8 bases. The junction had 8 bases not matched to a gene; V was cut back by 2 bases and J by 2 bases. CDR3 length equals 16 residues. Germline CDR1 is SGHAT and CDR2 is FQNNGV.

The rearrangement uses TRBV5-1 and TRBJ2-6; D may correspond to TRBD1 or TRBD2 (5 bases each). The CDR3 loop spans 18 amino acids. Between the trimmed V and J ends, which lost 3 bases and 1 base, there was a span of 17 bases. Looked up from germline, CDR1 is SGHRS and CDR2 is YFSETQ. CDR3 coding DNA: TGCGCCAGCAGCTCCTACCGGGACGGAAAATCTGGGGCCAACGTCCTGACTTTC. Its protein is CASSSYRDGKSGANVLTF.

The chain uses TRBV27 and TRBJ2-3; either TRBD1 or TRBD2 may fit D (5 bases each). Trimming stripped 6 bases from V and 6 bases from J, with 10 bases between. The CDR3 contains 12 residues. In germline, CDR1 is MNHEY, CDR2 SMNVEV (reference sequence). The CDR3 is CASRRGGDTQYF. The CDR3 DNA is TGTGCCAGCAGGAGGGGTGGGGATACGCAGTATTTT.

The V call is TRBV7-6, the J call TRBJ1-6; 7 bases are shared with TRBD1. V was clipped by 5 bases and J by 5 bases; unmatched bases: 3. The CDR3 runs 14 residues. Germline V CDR1 and CDR2: SGHVS, FNYEAQ. This CDR3 reads CASSTTGDNSPLHF. In DNA form, the CDR3 reads TGTGCCAGCAGCACCACAGGGGATAATTCACCCCTCCACTTT.

This chain links TRBV12-5 with TRBJ1-1, with D uncertain. Trimming took off 0 bases at V and 1 base at J, with 6 bases between the two ends. Germline assignment: CDR1 LGHNT and CDR2 FRNRAP. The CDR3 has 14 amino acids. CDR3: CASGLVPGNTEAFF. In DNA, the CDR3 is TGTGCTAGTGGTTTGGTCCCGGGGAACACTGAAGCTTTCTTT.

The chain combines TRBV7-2 with TRBJ2-1; 7 bases are a match to TRBD2. Germline V gene lookup returns CDR1 SGHTA and CDR2 FQGNSA. The CDR3 is 16 amino acids. The junction had 4 bases not matched to a gene; V was cut back by 0 bases and J by 2 bases. CDR3 sequence: CASSLAGRGAYNEQFF. CDR3 coding DNA: TGTGCCAGCAGCTTAGCGGGACGGGGGGCCTACAATGAGCAGTTCTTC.

V gene TRBV7-2 combines with J gene TRBJ1-2; D may be TRBD1 (5 bases). Germline lookup yields CDR1 SGHTA and CDR2 FQGNSA. V was cut by 0 bases and J by 7 bases, with 21 bases left in between. The CDR3 has 17 amino acids. The CDR3 is CASSLAYKNPGGGGYTF. The CDR3 DNA reads as TGTGCCAGCAGCTTAGCTTACAAAAACCCGGGGGGAGGTGGCTACACCTTC.